A selection of T cell receptor beta chains follows, all from one sample in a study of sequential checkpoint blockade in melanoma. The protocol was immunoSEQ multiplex PCR, while the TCRdb copy is restricted to in-frame clones and leaves out a portion. The sample holds under 20,000 clones, over 60% seen once. This specimen consisted of tumor tissue (inferred from file names), obtained from a patient given nivolumab and ipilimumab in sequence. The source of these receptors is a human donor with melanoma. CDR3s include the opening cysteine and the closing phenylalanine or tryptophan. Fields, in order: D gene, clone size, V gene, J gene, CDR3 DNA, CDR3 protein. The D gene is left open where the match is weak. Part of the rows lack a size; the others show once, few, many or a class for expanded clones.

TRBD2,.,TRBV11-3,TRBJ2-1,TGTGCCAGCAGCTCCCCCCTAGCGGGAGGGCCGGCGGGGGAGCAGTTCTTC,CASSSPLAGGPAGEQFF
.,.,TRBV2,TRBJ2-7,TGTGCCAGCAGACGACTGGGAGGTGGAACGGAGCAGTACTTC,CASRRLGGGTEQYF
.,few,TRBV1,TRBJ2-7,TGCGCCAGCAGCCAAATACACAGCGAGCAGTACTTC,CASSQIHSEQYF
TRBD2,.,TRBV7-6,TRBJ2-1,TGTGCCAGCAGCTTAGAAGCGGGAGTTTACAATGAGCAGTTCTTC,CASSLEAGVYNEQFF
TRBD2,.,TRBV30,TRBJ2-5,TGTGCCTGGAGTCCCGGGGGGCAAGAGACCCAGTACTTC,CAWSPGGQETQYF
TRBD2,.,TRBV19,TRBJ2-1,TGTGCCAGTAGTATGACTAGCGGGAGTTTCGATGAGCAGTTCTTC,CASSMTSGSFDEQFF
.,.,TRBV2,TRBJ2-3,TGTGCCAGCAGTGAACTAGGGCGGACAGATACGCAGTATTTT,CASSELGRTDTQYF
.,.,TRBV22-1,TRBJ2-5,TGTGCCAGCAGTGAACAACTAGCGGGAGATTCGGGAGAGACCCAGTACTTC,CASSEQLAGDSGETQYF
.,.,TRBV30,TRBJ2-1,TGTGCCTGGAGTGGGGAGGAGGGAGCCTACAATGAGCAGTTCTTC,CAWSGEEGAYNEQFF
.,.,TRBV6-8,TRBJ1-1,TGTGCCATCAGGAACCCCGGGACGGGTCCTGGGGCTGAAGCTTTCTTT,CAIRNPGTGPGAEAFF
.,once,TRBV12-5,TRBJ1-6,TGTGCTAGTGGCCAGAGGAGTTCACCCCTCCACTTT,CASGQRSSPLHF
.,.,TRBV10-2,TRBJ1-2,TGCGCCAGCAGTATGACAGGTGCCTATGGCTACACCTTC,CASSMTGAYGYTF
TRBD1,.,TRBV7-8,TRBJ1-2,TGTGCCAGCAGCTTATTGCCCCGGACAGGGGCAAACTATGGCTACACCTTC,CASSLLPRTGANYGYTF
.,.,TRBV19,TRBJ1-4,TGTGCCAATAGCAACAGGTTTCGGGATGAAAAACTGTTTTTT,CANSNRFRDEKLFF
.,.,TRBV18,TRBJ1-4,TGTGCCAGCTCACCGGGGGGAACGGGTGAAAAACTGTTTTTT,CASSPGGTGEKLFF
.,few,TRBV23-1,TRBJ2-5,TGCGCCAGCAGCTTAGATTTGGGGGTAGAGACCCAGTACTTC,CASSLDLGVETQYF
TRBD1,many,TRBV11-3,TRBJ2-7,TGTGCCAGCAGCCCCGTGCGAGGACAGGGCGCTGAGCAGTACTTC,CASSPVRGQGAEQYF
TRBD2,.,TRBV30,TRBJ2-1,TGTGCCTGGAGTGGGACTAGCGCCTACAATGAGCAGTTCTTC,CAWSGTSAYNEQFF
TRBD1,once,TRBV5-1,TRBJ1-1,TGCGCCAGCAGCATGGACAGGTATGACACTGAAGCTTTCTTT,CASSMDRYDTEAFF
.,few,TRBV15,TRBJ2-1,TGTGCCACCAGAGAGACACGGGACCGTTACAATGAGCAGTTCTTC,CATRETRDRYNEQFF
.,.,TRBV2,TRBJ2-7,TGTGCCAGCAGTGATCTGGCTAGTGACGAGCAGTACTTC,CASSDLASDEQYF
.,.,TRBV7-6,TRBJ2-2,TGTGCCAGCAGCTTAGAGGAGTACACCGGGGAGCTGTTTTTT,CASSLEEYTGELFF
.,.,TRBV19,TRBJ2-7,TGTGCCAGTAGTATCGGGACACCCCCCTACGAGCAGTACTTC,CASSIGTPPYEQYF
TRBD2,.,TRBV7-7,TRBJ2-5,TGTGCTAGCAGCTCTTCGACTAGCAATGGAGAGACCCAGTACTTC,CASSSSTSNGETQYF
TRBD1,.,TRBV18,TRBJ2-1,TGTGCCAGCTCACCACCGGGCAGGGGGCGCGTCCATGAGCAGTTCTTC,CASSPPGRGRVHEQFF
.,.,TRBV11-3,TRBJ1-5,TGTGCCAGCAGCGCCACAGGGCTCAATCAGCCCCAGCATTTT,CASSATGLNQPQHF
TRBD1,.,TRBV30,TRBJ1-2,TGTGCCTGGGAGCCGGGACAGGGGGCGTATGGCTACACCTTC,CAWEPGQGAYGYTF
.,.,TRBV30,TRBJ1-6,TGTGCCTGGAGTTGGGGGTCGGGGAATTCACCCCTCCACTTT,CAWSWGSGNSPLHF
.,.,TRBV19,TRBJ1-2,TGTGCCAGTAGCAGGCCCGGGACACCGTATGGCTACACCTTC,CASSRPGTPYGYTF
.,.,TRBV6-8,TRBJ2-5,TGTGCCAGCAGGGCGGCTACACAGACGAGGGCCGAGACCCAGTACTTC,CASRAATQTRAETQYF
TRBD1,.,TRBV6-8,TRBJ2-5,TGTGCCAGCAGTTACGGGGACAGGGGAGAGACCCAGTACTTC,CASSYGDRGETQYF
.,.,TRBV19,TRBJ1-2,TGTGCCAGTAGTATAAGAGGCCATGGCTACACCTTC,CASSIRGHGYTF
.,.,TRBV14,TRBJ1-1,TGTGCCAGCTCACCGCGGACCCGATCACCGAACACTGAATCTTTCTTT,CASSPRTRSPNTESFF
.,few,TRBV6-8,TRBJ1-2,TGTGCCAGCAGCCGAAAGGGGTCAGCCTCCGGATATGGCTACACCTTC,CASSRKGSASGYGYTF
.,.,TRBV14,TRBJ2-7,TGTGCCAGCAGAGATAGCGGAAGGGGCTACGAGCAGTACTTC,CASRDSGRGYEQYF
.,.,TRBV19,TRBJ2-5,TGTGCCAGTAGTAGGTCCGACCAAGAGACCCAGTACTTC,CASSRSDQETQYF
.,.,TRBV12-1,TRBJ1-5,TGTGCCAGCAGCTATAAGACAGGCCATGACAATCAGCCCCAGCATTTT,CASSYKTGHDNQPQHF